The TCR beta chain described here comes from a study of T cells after yellow fever vaccination (dated by TCRdb to between 2019 and 2020). In terms of the full investigation: The SMART-Seq v4 Ultra Low Input RNA kit was used to prepare libraries from fractions with low cell numbers. Blood was drawn at multiple timepoints before and after primary and secondary immunization, with bulk PBMC replicates and cell subsets isolated. Bulk TCR alpha and beta repertoires were sequenced longitudinally to track T-cell clones before and after primary and booster YFV17D yellow fever vaccination. Two healthy male donors made up the cohort, one aged 18 to 30 years and the other aged 30 to 40 years.

Cut back by 5 bases and 4 bases, the V and J ends lie 11 bases apart. According to the germline V gene, CDR1 reads SGHVS and CDR2 reads FNYEAQ. Including cysteine and phenylalanine, the CDR3 has 13 amino acids. Kept here is only the CDR3 DNA, which spans 39 bases and is read in frame from base 1. The paper as a whole reports these results and caveats: Computational filtering was needed because FACS-sorted repertoires could contain abundant contaminating clonotypes from the bulk population. A small share of clonotypes was detected in both CD4 and CD8 compartments, with the overlap likely arising from convergent recombination. After the booster, most clones that had expanded after primary vaccination were detected again (almost 97% of CD4 and 88% of CD8), suggesting broad maintenance of memory. The secondary T-cell response was weaker than the primary response but faster, peaking on day 5 instead of day 15. The study included only a couple of donors, which limits how far the findings can be generalized.

This clonotype was detected ten times or more. No quality values exist for individual bases; no much larger clone is one base distant. Interpreted using the paper, the treatment or condition label stands for: live attenuated yellow fever vaccine strain. A standard Ficoll-Paque protocol was used to isolate PBMCs from peripheral blood. Epitope-specific CD8 T cells were sorted with a dextramer loaded with the yellow fever NS4B epitope peptide, together with anti-CD3 and anti-CD8 staining. RNA was extracted with TriZol from bulk PBMCs, CD4 and CD8 fractions, and dextramer-positive and dextramer-negative fractions. TCR cDNA was synthesized by 5'RACE template switching, through which a universal primer site and unique molecular identifiers were introduced. Priming for cDNA synthesis came from both the TCR alpha and TCR beta constant segments. Library amplification used two PCR steps, and the second PCR step added sample barcodes and sequencing adapters. Sequencing of libraries was performed on Illumina HiSeq 2500 (2x100 bp) or NovaSeq (2x150 bp). The original methods were these. MIGEC was used to demultiplex reads and collapse the reads into UMI consensus sequences, and MiXCR was used for V(D)J alignment. Vaccine-responding clonotypes were defined with edgeR using replicate PBMC samples, requiring FDR below 0.01 and a log2 fold change above 5 up to day 15. Bulk clonotypes were assigned CD4 or CD8 identity according to which sequenced CD4 or CD8 repertoire held them at higher abundance. Clonotypes enriched at least 10-fold in dextramer-positive over dextramer-negative fractions were defined as NS4B-specific, and CD4-biased clonotypes were excluded. TCRdb reprocessing: public reads trimmed at Q25 with fastp, clones called with MiXCR, in-frame beta chains kept. Each entry is one CDR3 protein sequence, shown with its most common DNA and genes. In this record, the V and J calls reflect TCRdb's handling and not the investigators' own analysis. The sample table lists over 85,000 distinct CDR3 sequences, roughly 9% of them with a count of one. Over 15% of the sample comes from the top ten.

The chain is encoded by TRBV7-6 joined to TRBJ1-1, with TRBD1 tentatively as D gene (5 bases match). This sequence was found in a young man who received the YFV17D yellow fever vaccine. The source material was CD8+ T cells not binding an NS4B(214-222) dextramer, sorted from PBMCs, sampled roughly 14 days after the first yellow fever vaccination. The sample's cell subset or site label, decoded: NS4B epitope dextramer-negative CD8 T cells. Here is the DNA: TGTGCCAGCAGCAGAAAACAGGTCACTGAAGCTTTCTTT. Translated, it gives CASSRKQVTEAFF.